The 16 T cell receptor beta chains below were found in one sample sequenced in a study of blood T cell repertoires in COVID-19. Data came from immunoSEQ multiplex PCR; TCRdb stores just in-frame clones and leaves some out. The data show 390,000 or so clones, more than 75% seen once. Sequences were obtained from PBMCs or T cells enriched from blood (not recorded which). The receptors were sampled from a woman in her forties or fifties who had recovered from COVID-19.

This chain connects TRBV5-6 to TRBJ2-2; D is possibly TRBD1 (5 bases). The CDR3 runs to 15 residues. The ends were cut back, 0 bases at V and 6 bases at J, with 12 bases in the middle. CDR1 is SGHDT, CDR2 YYEEEE, per germline. DNA of the CDR3: TGTGCCAGCAGCTTGGGAGTAAGGGGCTCCGGGGAGCTGTTTTTT. As protein: CASSLGVRGSGELFF.

This chain uses TRBV10-3 with TRBJ1-1, with 7 nucleotides matching TRBD1. Germline V lookup: CDR1 ENHRY, CDR2 SYGVKD. J was trimmed by 0 bases and V by 4 bases; bases with no gene match: 5. This CDR3 region has 15 residues. The CDR3 spells CAISVQGGMNTEAFF. CDR3 bases: TGTGCCATCAGTGTGCAGGGGGGAATGAACACTGAAGCTTTCTTT.

The chain recombines TRBV29-1 with TRBJ1-3; D is undetermined. V was clipped by 4 bases and J by 0 bases, with 10 bases between them. The CDR3 length is 14 residues. CDR1 and CDR2 (germline): SQVTM, ANQGSEA. This CDR3 is CSVAGINSGNTIYF. CDR3 in DNA: TGCAGCGTTGCGGGGATTAACTCTGGAAACACCATATATTTT.

This clone was counted a few times. The chain carries TRBV5-1 and TRBJ1-3; D gene uncertain. From germline, CDR1 is SGHRS and CDR2 YFSETQ. Trimming cost V 4 bases and J 4 bases, with 18 bases left between them. The CDR3 length is 16 residues. In DNA form, the CDR3 reads TGCGCCAGCAGCCTGGACTCGCTCCTGTCAGGAAACACCATATATTTT. Amino acids: CASSLDSLLSGNTIYF.

CDR3 DNA sequence: TGCGCCAGCAGCCTCCCCCGAACGGGGACAGAGATTTCAGATACGCAGTATTTT. Translation: CASSLPRTGTEISDTQYF. The J gene is TRBJ2-3, the V gene TRBV5-1; 7 bases align to TRBD1. V trimming: 4 bases; J trimming: 4 bases; junction bases outside the gene matches: 18. Germline loops: CDR1 SGHRS, CDR2 YFSETQ. This CDR3 is 18 amino acids long.

CDR3 bases: TGTGCCAGCAGTTATTCCGGGACAGGGATCTACAATGAGCAGTTCTTC. This sequence encodes CASSYSGTGIYNEQFF. The chain uses TRBV6-5 and TRBJ2-1; 9 bases are a match to TRBD1. Looked up from germline, CDR1 is MNHEY and CDR2 is SVGAGI. V dropped 3 bases and J dropped 3; count of bases not matched to a gene: 6. There are 16 residues in the CDR3.

The chain uses TRBV14 and TRBJ1-4; 9 positions agree with TRBD1. CDR3 size: 15 residues. Germline V gene sequence: CDR1 SGHDN, CDR2 FVKESK. With 4 bases clipped from V and 8 bases from J, the junction kept 8 bases outside the gene matches. The CDR3 sequence is CASSRSGTGTEKLFF. DNA for the CDR3: TGTGCCAGCAGCCGGAGCGGGACAGGGACAGAAAAACTGTTTTTT.

The chain couples TRBV3-1 (or the pseudogene TRBV3-2) to TRBJ1-1, with D perhaps TRBD1 (5 bases). Trimming took off 1 base at V and 1 base at J, with 7 bases between the two ends. The CDR3 length is 14 residues. In germline, CDR1 is LGHDT, CDR2 YNNKEL (reference sequence). Here the CDR3 reads CASSQAGWNTEAFF. In DNA form, the CDR3 reads TGTGCCAGCAGCCAAGCAGGGTGGAACACTGAAGCTTTCTTT.

The chain links TRBV28 to TRBJ1-2; TRBD1 is a possible D gene (6 bases). CDR1 and CDR2 (germline): MDHEN, SYDVKM. V lost 6 bases, J lost 0 bases, and 20 bases lay in between. The CDR3 extends over 17 amino acids. CDR3 amino acids: CASSPRGSGATNYGYTF. The CDR3 DNA reads as TGTGCCAGCAGCCCAAGGGGGTCAGGGGCTACTAACTATGGCTACACCTTC.

The V call is TRBV3-1 (or the pseudogene TRBV3-2), the J call TRBJ2-7; D is unresolved. The ends were cut back, 5 bases at V and 4 bases at J, with 6 bases in the middle. Germline lookup yields CDR1 LGHDT and CDR2 YNNKEL (reference sequence). This CDR3 is 11 amino acids long. The CDR3 nucleotides read TGTGCCAGCAGCTCCAATTACGAGCAGTACTTC. This sequence encodes CASSSNYEQYF.

The chain uses TRBV27 and TRBJ2-1; a weak D match, TRBD2 (5 bases). The germline gives CDR1 MNHEY, CDR2 SMNVEV (reference sequence). V lost 8 bases and J lost 8, with 13 bases in between. The CDR3 sequence is 12 residues long. This CDR3 reads CASGLLGDEQFF. The CDR3 bases are TGTGCCAGCGGACTCCTTGGAGATGAGCAGTTCTTC.

This sequence joins TRBV5-1 and TRBJ1-2; TRBD1 might be the D (6 bases). Germline CDR1 and CDR2: SGHRS and YFSETQ. The CDR3 has 14 residues. Trimming took 2 bases from V and 3 from J, leaving 11 bases between them. Written as DNA, the CDR3 is TGCGCCAGCAGCTTCTGGACAGAAGACTATGGCTACACCTTC. Encoded protein: CASSFWTEDYGYTF.

The J gene is TRBJ1-6, the V gene TRBV5-1; TRBD1 might be the D (5 bases). This CDR3 contains 15 residues. Between the trimmed V and J ends, which lost 0 bases and 6 bases, there was a span of 10 bases. Germline CDR1 reads SGHRS; CDR2 reads YFSETQ. The CDR3 loop reads CASSLARQGNSPLHF. The CDR3 nucleotides read TGCGCCAGCAGCTTGGCGCGTCAGGGTAATTCACCCCTCCACTTT.

This chain uses TRBV7-9 with TRBJ1-5; D perhaps matches TRBD1 (5 bases). V was trimmed by 8 bases and J by 5 bases, leaving 16 bases between them. The germline V gene encodes CDR1 SEHNR and CDR2 FQNEAQ (reference sequence). The CDR3 loop spans 14 amino acids. CDR3 loop: CASGGGTWDQPQHF. CDR3 nucleotide sequence: TGTGCCAGCGGGGGTGGGACTTGGGATCAGCCCCAGCATTTT.

The chain couples TRBV7-2 to TRBJ1-2; D is perhaps TRBD1 (5 bases). CDR3 length: 15 residues. Germline V CDR1 and CDR2: SGHTA, FQGNSA. Between the trimmed V and J ends, which lost 1 base and 7 bases, there was a span of 16 bases. CDR3 DNA sequence: TGTGCCAGCAGCTTAGATCGTAAGCCAGGGATTGGCTACACCTTC. Its translation is CASSLDRKPGIGYTF.

J is TRBJ2-3 and V is TRBV7-6, with TRBD1 identical over 7 bases. Germline lookup yields CDR1 SGHVS and CDR2 FNYEAQ. The CDR3 is 16 residues long. V shed 5 bases and J 2 bases; nucleotides not matched to a gene: 10. The DNA for the CDR3 is TGTGCCAGCAGCGTAGGAGTAGGGGGCACCACAGATACGCAGTATTTT. It translates to CASSVGVGGTTDTQYF.